The sequence of this T cell receptor (beta chain) was determined in a study of T cell responses to AZD1222 COVID-19 vaccine. Sequencing was performed with immunoSEQ multiplex PCR; in TCRdb, only in-frame clones are kept and a portion is missing. The sample yields under 200,000 clones, 88% seen once. With regard to this clone: Its antigen is unknown.

Overall study results and limits: Seropositive at baseline were only 5 or 6 AZD1222 recipients. Most donors were white British and more were female, and clonal diversity was possibly underestimated. The reported proportion of spike-specific TCRs targeting unmutated variant regions was nearly half. Across spike, vaccine-associated CD4 TCRs were found, dominant at 160-218 and 743-854.

The sequence derives from an adult who received the AZD1222 COVID-19 vaccine. The sample was peripheral blood, taken 28 days after the second AZD1222 dose.

The DNA for the CDR3 is TGTGCCAGCAGCTTAAGACAACTAGCGGGAGGGTACAATGAGCAGTTCTTC. This gives the protein CASSLRQLAGGYNEQFF. The chain recombines TRBV7-3 with TRBJ2-1, with 13 nucleotides matching TRBD2. In germline, CDR1 is SGHTA, CDR2 FQGTGA. The J segment lost 4 bases and the V segment lost 1 base, leaving 4 bases of the junction unmatched. This CDR3 comprises 17 residues.